These 16 T cell receptor beta chains originate from one sample sequenced in a study of shared clonotypes between healthy human individuals. Sequencing used immunoSEQ multiplex PCR; TCRdb keeps in-frame clones, though not all of them. Found here are roughly 2.6 million clones, approximately 94% of them singletons; the top ten hold around 0.15%. The material sequenced was naive CD4+ T cells sorted from blood. Noted subset: CD45RA+ positively selected. The receptor source for this set is a man aged 18 to 29 in good health.

The rearrangement uses TRBV7-9 and TRBJ2-1; D unresolved. Germline-derived CDR1 and CDR2 are SEHNR and FQNEAQ (reference sequence). V lost 5 bases and J 7 bases, leaving 9 bases between the germline ends. The CDR3 is 12 amino acids. The CDR3 sequence: CASSPTKNEQFF. CDR3 coding DNA: TGTGCCAGCAGCCCCACAAAAAATGAGCAGTTCTTC.

The chain has TRBV11-2 and TRBJ1-4; 7 nucleotides line up with TRBD1. V shed 3 bases and J 3 bases; nucleotides not matched to a gene: 1. Germline V gives CDR1 SGHAT, CDR2 FQNNGV. CDR3 size: 14 residues. For the CDR3, the DNA is TGTGCCAGCAGCTTGGGACAGCCTAATGAAAAACTGTTTTTT. As protein: CASSLGQPNEKLFF.

Concerning this clone: This sample includes further DNA sequences coding for the same CDR3. The chain joins TRBV6-1 to TRBJ1-5; D unresolved. From germline, CDR1 is MNHNS and CDR2 SASEGT. This CDR3 spans 14 amino acids. V was cut by 0 bases and J by 7 bases, with 10 bases left in between. The CDR3 here is CASSEAAVNQPQHF. The CDR3 nucleotides are TGTGCCAGCAGTGAAGCGGCAGTCAACCAGCCCCAGCATTTT.

This chain joins TRBV2 and TRBJ1-2, with TRBD1 matching over 8 bases. Per the germline V gene, CDR1 is SNHLY and CDR2 is FYNNEI. The CDR3 totals 14 residues. The trim removed 6 bases at V and 2 bases at J, leaving 5 bases unmatched. The DNA for the CDR3 is TGTGCCAGCAGGACGGGACAGGTGAACTATGGCTACACCTTC. Encoded protein: CASRTGQVNYGYTF.

This rearrangement joins TRBV18 to TRBJ2-5, with D hard to call. Germline CDR1 and CDR2: KGHSH and LQKENI. V was pared by 3 bases and J by 1 base, with 12 bases between. This CDR3 has 15 residues. The CDR3 spells CASSPLPGRQETQYF. As DNA, the CDR3 is TGTGCCAGCTCACCCCTCCCGGGCCGCCAAGAGACCCAGTACTTC.

The chain links TRBV11-2 to TRBJ2-7; 7 bases fit TRBD2. CDR1 SGHAT and CDR2 FQNNGV come from the germline V gene. Germline trimming cut 1 base from V and 3 bases from J; bases unmatched to any gene: 12. The CDR3 is 17 residues long. The CDR3 DNA follows: TGTGCCAGCAGCTTAGTCGGCGGCAGCGGGGACCTCTACGAGCAGTACTTC. Protein: CASSLVGGSGDLYEQYF.

With respect to this clone: This sample also contains other DNA sequences that code for the same CDR3. This chain links TRBV10-3 with TRBJ2-7, with 10 positions matching TRBD1. The CDR3 is 13 amino acids. The ends lost 4 bases at V and 4 bases at J; junction bases unmatched: 1. Germline V CDR1 and CDR2: ENHRY, SYGVKD. The CDR3 here is CAISGDRGYEQYF. DNA for the CDR3: TGTGCCATCAGTGGGGACAGGGGATACGAGCAGTACTTC.

V is TRBV7-2 and J is TRBJ1-1, with D maybe TRBD1 (5 bases). Germline V gene data show CDR1 as SGHTA and CDR2 as FQGNSA. V lost 5 bases and J 4 bases, leaving 17 bases between the germline ends. The CDR3 length is 15 residues. CDR3 DNA: TGTGCCAGCAGCCCAAGTCCCGGGGGAGGCACTGAAGCTTTCTTT. This translates into CASSPSPGGGTEAFF.

The chain employs TRBV19 and TRBJ1-1, with 7 nucleotides matching TRBD1. CDR1 and CDR2 from the germline V gene are LNHDA and SQIVND (reference sequence). This CDR3 has 15 amino acids. The ends lost 8 bases at V and 9 bases at J; junction bases unmatched: 18. CDR3 coding DNA: TGTGCCAGTGACTTCTTACCCACCGCAGGGGGGAAAGCTTTCTTT. This gives the protein CASDFLPTAGGKAFF.

The chain recombines TRBV4-1 with TRBJ1-4; D is unresolved. From germline, CDR1 is MGHRA and CDR2 YSYEKL. V lost 1 base, J lost 6 bases, and 6 bases lay in between. The CDR3 has 13 amino acids. CDR3 nucleotide sequence: TGCGCCAGCAGCCAAGCCCCATATGAAAAACTGTTTTTT. The encoded protein is CASSQAPYEKLFF.

This clone was observed a single time. The J gene is TRBJ1-2, the V gene TRBV2, with 9 bases that match TRBD1. This CDR3 has 15 amino acids. With 3 bases clipped from V and 8 bases from J, the junction kept 10 bases outside the gene matches. From germline, CDR1 is SNHLY and CDR2 FYNNEI. The CDR3 protein is CASSDPGQGERGYTF. The CDR3 nucleotides are TGTGCCAGCAGTGATCCGGGACAGGGAGAAAGAGGCTACACCTTC.

J is TRBJ2-5 and V is TRBV6-1; 10 bases are a match to TRBD2. V trimming: 6 bases; J trimming: 6 bases; junction bases outside the gene matches: 10. Germline V CDR1 and CDR2: MNHNS, SASEGT. This CDR3 region has 15 residues. CDR3 nucleotides: TGTGCCAGCAGACGCTGGACTAGCGGAGAGAAGACCCAGTACTTC. Translated: CASRRWTSGEKTQYF.

This rearrangement joins TRBV30 to TRBJ1-2; D gene ambiguous. Germline V gene lookup returns CDR1 GTSNPN and CDR2 SVGIG (reference sequence). Trimming stripped 3 bases from V and 2 bases from J, with 16 bases between. The CDR3 is 15 amino acids. CDR3 in amino acids: CAWRVFLNPNYGYTF. As DNA, the CDR3 is TGTGCCTGGAGGGTTTTCCTAAACCCCAACTATGGCTACACCTTC.

The rearrangement uses TRBV4-3 and TRBJ2-5; tentative D call: TRBD1 (6 bases). V was trimmed by 0 bases and J by 6 bases, leaving 14 bases between them. This CDR3 comprises 15 residues. Germline V gene lookup returns CDR1 LGHNA and CDR2 YSLEER. This CDR3 is CASSQEWQGIKTQYF. Written as DNA, the CDR3 is TGCGCCAGCAGCCAAGAGTGGCAGGGGATAAAGACCCAGTACTTC.

The chain couples TRBV19 to TRBJ2-3; D gene uncertain. This CDR3 contains 15 residues. Per germline, CDR1 LNHDA and CDR2 SQIVND (reference sequence). With 1 base removed from V and 8 bases from J, the gap between germline ends came to 16 bases. The CDR3 DNA is TGTGCCAGTAGTATAGGGGCTAAGAATGCAGGTACGCAGTATTTT. Translated, it gives CASSIGAKNAGTQYF.

The CDR3 DNA is TGCGCCAGCAGCCAACCTATTAGCGGGAGGGGGGGAAATGAGCAGTTCTTC. It encodes CASSQPISGRGGNEQFF. This chain joins TRBV4-1 and TRBJ2-1; the match to TRBD2 covers 11 bases. The length of the CDR3 is 17 residues. CDR1 and CDR2 from the germline V gene are MGHRA and YSYEKL. Losses at the gene ends were 2 bases for V and 7 bases for J; bases not matched to a gene: 10.